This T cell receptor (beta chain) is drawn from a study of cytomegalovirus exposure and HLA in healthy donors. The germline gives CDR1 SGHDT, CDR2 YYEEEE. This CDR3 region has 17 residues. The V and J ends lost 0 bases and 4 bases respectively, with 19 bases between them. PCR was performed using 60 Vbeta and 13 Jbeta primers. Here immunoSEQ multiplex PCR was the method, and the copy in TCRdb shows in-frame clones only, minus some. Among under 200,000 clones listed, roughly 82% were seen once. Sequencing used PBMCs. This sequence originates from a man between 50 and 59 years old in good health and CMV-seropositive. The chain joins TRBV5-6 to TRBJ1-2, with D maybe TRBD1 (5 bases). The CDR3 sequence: CASSLAGAGQGSYGYTF. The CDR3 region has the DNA TGTGCCAGCAGCTTGGCCGGTGCAGGGCAGGGTTCCTATGGCTACACCTTC.